This TCR beta chain was sequenced during a study of blood T cell repertoires in COVID-19. Overall study context: The study drew acute and convalescent COVID-19 samples from the United States, Italy and Spain. PBMCs, B-cell-depleted T cells, or T cells were the source of the cDNA or gDNA that made up the material.

Cohort placement rested on clinical history that participants reported themselves. The recovered donors of Cohort 3 showed two negative PCRs, clearance, or symptom resolution. Using immunoSEQ multiplex PCR, the repertoire was profiled, and TCRdb retains in-frame clones only, with some absent. The table lists a few hundred thousand clones, 75% to 90% of them singletons. The germline CDR1 and CDR2 sequences are LGHDT and YNNKEL (reference sequence). There are 15 residues in the CDR3. The trim removed 4 bases at V and 6 bases at J, leaving 6 bases unmatched. The sequenced sample was PBMCs or T cells enriched from blood (not recorded which). The source of this sequence is a woman aged 55-75 years who had recovered from COVID-19. This sequence joins TRBV3-1 (or the pseudogene TRBV3-2) and TRBJ2-3; 11 positions match TRBD2. The CDR3 reads CASSLAGGPADTQYF. As DNA, the CDR3 is TGTGCCAGCAGCCTAGCGGGGGGGCCCGCGGATACGCAGTATTTT.